This passage covers 10 T cell receptor beta chains from one sample sequenced in a study of shared clonotypes between healthy human individuals. Here immunoSEQ multiplex PCR was the method, and the copy in TCRdb shows in-frame clones only, minus some. The data hold a few hundred thousand clones, with around 97% observed a single time. The sample consisted of naive CD4+ T cells sorted from blood. Subset defined: CD45RA+ positively selected. All receptors come from a woman in her twenties or thirties in good health.

The chain uses TRBV7-9 and TRBJ2-7; 7 positions match TRBD2. CDR1 and CDR2 (germline): SEHNR, FQNEAQ (reference sequence). This CDR3 is built from 12 residues. With V trimmed by 5 bases and J by 6 bases, 4 bases remained unmatched. Here the CDR3 DNA reads TGTGCCAGCAGCGCTTCGGGGGGCGAGCAGTACTTC. It encodes CASSASGGEQYF.

The chain has TRBV28 and TRBJ1-1; D call uncertain. The germline V and J ends were trimmed by 3 bases and 7 bases, with 9 bases remaining between them. The CDR3 sequence is 12 residues long. Germline-derived CDR1 and CDR2 are MDHEN and SYDVKM. The DNA for the CDR3 is TGTGCCAGCAGTTTGTGGGGAGGTGAAGCTTTCTTT. It encodes CASSLWGGEAFF.

The rearrangement joins TRBV18 to TRBJ1-4, with D possibly TRBD1 on 5 matching bases. The CDR3 loop spans 15 amino acids. The germline gives CDR1 KGHSH, CDR2 LQKENI. The V end lost 0 bases, the J end lost 2 bases, and 7 bases lay between the germline ends. CDR3 nucleotide sequence: TGTGCCAGCTCACCACCTACAGGCACTAATGAAAAACTGTTTTTT. It encodes CASSPPTGTNEKLFF.

The chain links TRBV7-9 to TRBJ2-1; 13 positions match TRBD2. CDR1 and CDR2 from the germline V gene are SEHNR and FQNEAQ (reference sequence). The J segment lost 2 bases and the V segment lost 3 bases, leaving 7 bases of the junction unmatched. CDR3 length equals 18 residues. CDR3 nucleotides: TGTGCCAGCAGCTTGGTGGGACTAGCGGGAAAAACCTACAATGAGCAGTTCTTC. Protein sequence: CASSLVGLAGKTYNEQFF.

The V call is TRBV28, the J call TRBJ2-3, with 7 bases matching TRBD2. With V trimmed by 6 bases and J by 0 bases, 9 bases remained unmatched. CDR3 length: 16 amino acids. Germline CDR1 MDHEN, CDR2 SYDVKM. DNA for the CDR3: TGTGCCAGCAGATCCCCTAGCGGACTTAGCACAGATACGCAGTATTTT. Protein product: CASRSPSGLSTDTQYF.

V usage is TRBV28 and J usage is TRBJ1-5; a weak D match, TRBD1 (6 bases). Looked up from germline, CDR1 is MDHEN and CDR2 is SYDVKM. V was cut by 6 bases and J by 9 bases, with 18 bases left in between. This CDR3 spans 14 amino acids. The CDR3 DNA is TGTGCCAGCAGCCCAATCGGACAGTTCGGGCCCCAGCATTTT. It yields the protein CASSPIGQFGPQHF. Full variable domain (missing parts from reference TRBV28 and TRBJ1-5): DVKVTQSSRYLVKRTGEKVFLECVQDMDHENMFWYRQDPGLGLRLIYFSYDVKMKEKGDIPEGYSVSREKKERFSLILESASTNQTSMYLCASSPIGQFGPQHFGDGTRLSIL.

V usage is TRBV10-1 and J usage is TRBJ2-3, with a tentative D call TRBD1 (5 bases). Trimming shortened V by 6 bases and J by 0 bases, and 13 bases separated the two germline ends. Germline V CDR1 and CDR2: WNHNN, SYGVQD (reference sequence). This CDR3 is built from 15 residues. As DNA, the CDR3 is TGCGCCAGCAGCAACCCCACAGGTAGCACAGATACGCAGTATTTT. Translation gives CASSNPTGSTDTQYF.

This chain joins TRBV6-5 and TRBJ1-3; maybe TRBD1 (6 bases). With 2 bases removed from V and 4 bases from J, the gap between germline ends came to 15 bases. CDR3 length equals 16 residues. Germline V gives CDR1 MNHEY, CDR2 SVGAGI. The CDR3 DNA is TGTGCCAGCAGTTACGGTCGGCTGGGGGCGGGAAACACCATATATTTT. Translation: CASSYGRLGAGNTIYF.

The V and J genes are TRBV7-3 and TRBJ2-3; no clear D gene. V lost 5 bases and J 2 bases, leaving 8 bases between the germline ends. Germline CDR1 SGHTA, CDR2 FQGTGA. This CDR3 region has 13 residues. CDR3 sequence: CASSVGLTDTQYF. The CDR3 DNA reads as TGTGCCAGCAGCGTGGGCCTCACAGATACGCAGTATTTT.

The chain employs TRBV5-1 and TRBJ1-1; D may be TRBD1 (5 bases). The V end was cut by 0 bases, the J end by 1 base, with 13 bases between. The germline V gene has CDR1 SGHRS and CDR2 YFSETQ. The CDR3 runs 16 residues. The CDR3, as DNA: TGCGCCAGCAGCTTGGTACCCCCCAGGGCGAACACTGAAGCTTTCTTT. This codes for CASSLVPPRANTEAFF.